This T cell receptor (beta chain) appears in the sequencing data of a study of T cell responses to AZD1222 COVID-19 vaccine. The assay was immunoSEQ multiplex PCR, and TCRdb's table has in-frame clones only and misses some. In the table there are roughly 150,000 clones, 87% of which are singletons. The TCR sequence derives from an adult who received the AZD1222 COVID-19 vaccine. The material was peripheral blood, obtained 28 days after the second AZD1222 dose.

CDR3 sequence: CASSVPASNQPQHF. Written as DNA, the CDR3 is TGTGCCAGCAGTGTACCGGCGAGCAATCAGCCCCAGCATTTT. The J gene is TRBJ1-5, the V gene TRBV2; D remains ambiguous. The CDR3 is made up of 14 amino acids. CDR1 is SNHLY and CDR2 is FYNNEI in the germline V gene. V was cut by 4 bases and J by 1 base, with 8 bases left in between.